This is a list of T cell receptor beta chains from one sample in a study of blood T cell repertoires in COVID-19. Generated by immunoSEQ multiplex PCR, the TCRdb table keeps only in-frame clones and is missing some. The sample holds 200,000 to 250,000 clones; about 86% are singletons and the top ten take 3% to 4.5%. Sequencing was carried out using PBMCs or T cells enriched from blood (not recorded which). These receptors all come from a middle-aged woman with acute COVID-19. CDR3s leave out the opening cysteine and the closing phenylalanine or tryptophan. Fields, in order: J gene, CDR3 length, V gene, CDR3 protein.

TRBJ2-3,16,TRBV7-2,ASSHAYSSGSGADTQY
TRBJ2-5,13,TRBV30,AWRPGGVYQETQY
TRBJ1-5,16,TRBV28,ASSSPTGLIKSNQPQH
TRBJ1-1,11,TRBV27,ASTRPGTGEAF
TRBJ2-7,13,TRBV6-5,ASSYRRGRAYEQY
TRBJ2-5,12,TRBV28,ASSLWSGVETQY
TRBJ2-1,16,TRBV19,ASSKIASSGGKYNEQF
TRBJ2-3,10,TRBV7-9,ASGAATDTQY
TRBJ1-5,11,TRBV5-6,ASSSYSNQPQH
TRBJ2-7,14,TRBV10-1,ASTGGPETLSYEQY
TRBJ1-1,9,TRBV28,ASAQGTEAF
TRBJ1-2,11,TRBV12-3/TRBV12-4,ASNLAGVYGYT
TRBJ2-1,13,TRBV11-3,ASSFPDTSYNEQF